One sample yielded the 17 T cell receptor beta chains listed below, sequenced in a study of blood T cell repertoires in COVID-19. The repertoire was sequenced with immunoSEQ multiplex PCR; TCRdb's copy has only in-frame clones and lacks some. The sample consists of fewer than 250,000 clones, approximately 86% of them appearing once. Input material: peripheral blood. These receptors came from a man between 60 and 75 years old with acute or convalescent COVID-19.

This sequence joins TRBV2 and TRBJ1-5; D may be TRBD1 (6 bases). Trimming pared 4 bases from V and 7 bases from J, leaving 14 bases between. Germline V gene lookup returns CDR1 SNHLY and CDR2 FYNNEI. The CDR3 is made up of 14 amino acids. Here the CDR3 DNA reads TGTGCCAGCAGTGCACAGGGTGTGAGGCAGCCCCAGCATTTT. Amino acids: CASSAQGVRQPQHF.

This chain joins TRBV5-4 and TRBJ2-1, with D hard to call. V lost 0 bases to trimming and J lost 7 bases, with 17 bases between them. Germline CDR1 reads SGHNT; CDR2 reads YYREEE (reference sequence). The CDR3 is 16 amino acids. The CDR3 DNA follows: TGTGCCAGCAGCTTGGAGACTCAACCACCTCTTAATGAGCAGTTCTTC. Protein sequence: CASSLETQPPLNEQFF.

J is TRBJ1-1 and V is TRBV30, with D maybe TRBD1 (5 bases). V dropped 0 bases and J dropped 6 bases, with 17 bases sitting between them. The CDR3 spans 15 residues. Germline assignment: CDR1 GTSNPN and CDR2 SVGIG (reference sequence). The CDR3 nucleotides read TGTGCCTGGAGTGTGAAAACCGGGACGGGGGCTGAAGCTTTCTTT. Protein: CAWSVKTGTGAEAFF.

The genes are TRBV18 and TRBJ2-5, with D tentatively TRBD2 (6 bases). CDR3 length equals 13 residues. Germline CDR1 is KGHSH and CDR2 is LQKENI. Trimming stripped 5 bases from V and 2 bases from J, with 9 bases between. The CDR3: CASSAGQQETQYF. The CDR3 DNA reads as TGTGCCAGCTCAGCGGGGCAACAAGAGACCCAGTACTTC.

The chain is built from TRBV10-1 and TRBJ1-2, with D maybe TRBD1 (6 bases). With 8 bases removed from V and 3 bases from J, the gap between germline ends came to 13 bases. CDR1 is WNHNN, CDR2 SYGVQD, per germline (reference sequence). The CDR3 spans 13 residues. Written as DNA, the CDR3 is TGCGCCAGCGCCGACTCAGGGGACTATGGCTACACCTTC. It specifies CASADSGDYGYTF.

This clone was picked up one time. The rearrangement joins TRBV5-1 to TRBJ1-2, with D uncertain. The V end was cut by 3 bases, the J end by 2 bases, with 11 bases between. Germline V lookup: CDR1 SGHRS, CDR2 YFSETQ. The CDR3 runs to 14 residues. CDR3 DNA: TGCGCCAGCAGCTCGCGACAAACCAACTATGGCTACACCTTC. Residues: CASSSRQTNYGYTF.

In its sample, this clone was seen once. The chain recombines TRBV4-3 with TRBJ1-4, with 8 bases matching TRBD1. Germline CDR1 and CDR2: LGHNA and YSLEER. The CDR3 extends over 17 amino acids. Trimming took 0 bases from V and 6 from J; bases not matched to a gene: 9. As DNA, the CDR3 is TGCGCCAGCAGCCAAGAACTAACAGGGGGGGTTTATGAAAAACTGTTTTTT. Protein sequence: CASSQELTGGVYEKLFF.

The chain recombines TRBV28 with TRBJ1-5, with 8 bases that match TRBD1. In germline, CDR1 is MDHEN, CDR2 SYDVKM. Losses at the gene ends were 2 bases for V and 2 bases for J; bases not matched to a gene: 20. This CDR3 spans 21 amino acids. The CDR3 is CASSLEAWWQGASFGNQPQHF. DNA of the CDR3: TGTGCCAGCAGTTTAGAGGCTTGGTGGCAGGGGGCGAGTTTCGGCAATCAGCCCCAGCATTTT.

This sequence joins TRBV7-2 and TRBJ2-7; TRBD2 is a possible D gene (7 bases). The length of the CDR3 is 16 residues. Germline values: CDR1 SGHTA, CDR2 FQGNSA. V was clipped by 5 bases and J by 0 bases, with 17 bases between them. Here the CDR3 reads CASSPWAGASSYEQYF. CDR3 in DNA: TGTGCCAGCAGCCCCTGGGCGGGGGCCAGCTCCTACGAGCAGTACTTC.

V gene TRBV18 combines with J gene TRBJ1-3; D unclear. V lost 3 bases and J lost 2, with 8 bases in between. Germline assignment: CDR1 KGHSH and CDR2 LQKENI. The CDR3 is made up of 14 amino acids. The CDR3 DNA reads TGTGCCAGCTCACCCCTTGTTCCTGGAAACACCATATATTTT. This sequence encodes CASSPLVPGNTIYF. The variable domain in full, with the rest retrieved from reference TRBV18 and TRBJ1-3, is NAGVMQNPRHLVRRRGQEARLRCSPMKGHSHVYWYRQLPEEGLKFMVYLQKENIIDESGMPKERFSAEFPKEGPSILRIQQVVRGDSAAYFCASSPLVPGNTIYFGEGSWLTVV.

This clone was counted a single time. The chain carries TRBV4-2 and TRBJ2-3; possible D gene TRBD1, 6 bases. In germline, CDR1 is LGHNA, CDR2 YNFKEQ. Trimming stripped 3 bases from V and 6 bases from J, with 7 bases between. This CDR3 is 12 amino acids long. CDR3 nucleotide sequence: TGTGCCAGCAGCCAGGACAGTGATACGCAGTATTTT. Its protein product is CASSQDSDTQYF.

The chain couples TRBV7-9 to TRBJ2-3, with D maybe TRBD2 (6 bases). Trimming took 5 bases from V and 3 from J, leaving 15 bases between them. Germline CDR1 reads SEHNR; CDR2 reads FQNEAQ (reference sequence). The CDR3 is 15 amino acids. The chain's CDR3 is CASSAPGLRTDTQYF. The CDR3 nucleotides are TGTGCCAGCAGCGCCCCGGGACTTAGAACAGATACGCAGTATTTT.

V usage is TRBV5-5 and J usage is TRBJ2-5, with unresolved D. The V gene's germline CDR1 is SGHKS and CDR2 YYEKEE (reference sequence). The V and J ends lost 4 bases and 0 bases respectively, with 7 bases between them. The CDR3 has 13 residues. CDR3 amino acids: CASSPRYQETQYF. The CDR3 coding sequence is TGTGCCAGCAGCCCGCGATACCAAGAGACCCAGTACTTC.

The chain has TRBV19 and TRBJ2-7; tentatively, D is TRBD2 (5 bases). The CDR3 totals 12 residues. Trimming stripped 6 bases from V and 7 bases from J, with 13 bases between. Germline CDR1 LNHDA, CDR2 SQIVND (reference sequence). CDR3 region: CASSKGGREQYF. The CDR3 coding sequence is TGTGCCAGTAGCAAAGGAGGTCGGGAGCAGTACTTC.

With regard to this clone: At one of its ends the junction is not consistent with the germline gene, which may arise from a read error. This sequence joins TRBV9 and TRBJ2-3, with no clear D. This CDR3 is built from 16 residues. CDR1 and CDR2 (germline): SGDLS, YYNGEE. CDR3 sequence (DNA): TGTGCCAGCAGCCCAGTAGTGGCGGTGGCCACAAATACGCAGTATTTT. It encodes CASSPVVAVATNTQYF.

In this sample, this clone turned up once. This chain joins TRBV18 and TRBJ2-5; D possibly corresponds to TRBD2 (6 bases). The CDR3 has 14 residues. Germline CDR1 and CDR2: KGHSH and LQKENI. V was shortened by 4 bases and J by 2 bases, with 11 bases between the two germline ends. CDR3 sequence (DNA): TGTGCCAGCTCACGGGGGGTCATGCAAGAGACCCAGTACTTC. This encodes CASSRGVMQETQYF.

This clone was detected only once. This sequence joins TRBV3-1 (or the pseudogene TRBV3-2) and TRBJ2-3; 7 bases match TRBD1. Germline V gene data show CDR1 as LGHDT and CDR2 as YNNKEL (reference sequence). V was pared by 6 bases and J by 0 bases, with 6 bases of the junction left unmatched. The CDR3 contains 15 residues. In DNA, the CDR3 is TGTGCCAGCAGGCTCTGGGACAGAAGCACAGATACGCAGTATTTT. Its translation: CASRLWDRSTDTQYF.